This note documents a single T cell receptor beta chain sequence. These data originate in a study of blood T cell repertoires in COVID-19. Whole-study context: From the United States, Italy and Spain came samples of acute and convalescent COVID-19. Sources were T cells, B-cell-depleted T cells, or PBMCs; the material itself was cDNA or gDNA.

Germline CDR1 SGHRS, CDR2 YFSETQ. The CDR3 length is 13 residues. Trimming shortened V by 3 bases and J by 7 bases, and 13 bases separated the two germline ends. Original processing methods: Estimated nucleated cell counts came from reference gene primer amplification. Repertoires were generated with immunoSEQ multiplex PCR, while TCRdb's copy carries only in-frame clones and drops some. The V and J calls and clone size come from that table; D and trimming were worked out from the DNA. This sample yields approximately 120,000 clones, of which under 85% are seen a single time; over 9.5% belongs to the top ten.

Sequencing used peripheral blood. The chain couples TRBV5-1 to TRBJ2-5; tentative D call: TRBD2 (6 bases). The source of this sequence is a man aged 60 to 75 with acute or convalescent COVID-19. In nucleotides, the CDR3 is TGCGCCAGCAGCTGGCGGGACCGGGGGACCCAGTACTTC. It encodes CASSWRDRGTQYF.